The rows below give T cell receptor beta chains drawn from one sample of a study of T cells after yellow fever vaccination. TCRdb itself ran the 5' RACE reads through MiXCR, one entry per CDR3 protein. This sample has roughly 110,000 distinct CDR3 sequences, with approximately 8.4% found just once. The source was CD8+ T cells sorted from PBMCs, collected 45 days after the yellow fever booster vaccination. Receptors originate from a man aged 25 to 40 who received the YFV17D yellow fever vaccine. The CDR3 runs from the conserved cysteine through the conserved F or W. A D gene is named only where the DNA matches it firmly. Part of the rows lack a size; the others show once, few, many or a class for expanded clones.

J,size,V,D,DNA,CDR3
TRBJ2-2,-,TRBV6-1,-,TGTGCCATCGCAACGGGAACAACGAACACCGGGGAGCTGTTTTTT,CAIATGTTNTGELFF
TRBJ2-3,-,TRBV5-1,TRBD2,TGCGCCAGCAGCTTGGATGTAGCGGGAATGGATTTT,CASSLDVAGMDF
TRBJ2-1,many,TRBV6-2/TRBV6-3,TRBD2,TGTGCCAGCAGTTTACTAGCGGGAGTCGTCAATGAGCAGTTCTTC,CASSLLAGVVNEQFF
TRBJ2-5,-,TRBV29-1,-,TGCAGCGTTGAAGGGCAAGCCGGGGCCCGAGAGGCCCAGTACTTC,CSVEGQAGAREAQYF
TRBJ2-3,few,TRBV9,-,TGTGCCAGCAGCTCCGGCGGCGGGTCTAGCACAGATACGCAGTATTTT,CASSSGGGSSTDTQYF
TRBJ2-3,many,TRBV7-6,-,TGTGCCAGCAGCTTAGCTCCCGGGACAAGCCTTGTAGATACGCAGTATTTT,CASSLAPGTSLVDTQYF
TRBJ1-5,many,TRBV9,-,TGTGCCAGCAGCGTGGGCAGCAATCAGCCCCAGCATTTT,CASSVGSNQPQHF
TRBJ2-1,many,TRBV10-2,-,TGCGCCAGCAGTGGGCTGGCGACGGGAGTGACCCAAGACAATGAGCAGTTCTTC,CASSGLATGVTQDNEQFF
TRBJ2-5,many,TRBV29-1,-,TGCAGCGTTGAATACGGGACGGAGAGGTCCCAGTACTTC,CSVEYGTERSQYF
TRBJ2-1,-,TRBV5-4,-,TGTGCCAGCAGGGATTGGGCGGGCTCCTACAATGAGCAGTTCTTC,CASRDWAGSYNEQFF
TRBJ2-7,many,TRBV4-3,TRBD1,TGCGCCAGCAGCCAAGACAGGGGGTTCTACGAGCAGTACTTC,CASSQDRGFYEQYF
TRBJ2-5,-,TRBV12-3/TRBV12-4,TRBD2,TGTGCCAGCCGACCGGGGGGGCATAATTTACCCCAGTACTTC,CASRPGGHNLPQYF
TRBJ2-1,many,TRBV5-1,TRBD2,TGCGCCAGCCGCTCGACTAGCCCTTATAAGTTCTTC,CASRSTSPYKFF
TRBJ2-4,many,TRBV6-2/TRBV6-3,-,TGTGCCGCTCAACCTTTGGTCAAAAACATTCAGTACTTC,CAAQPLVKNIQYF
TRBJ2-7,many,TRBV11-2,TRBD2,TGTGCCAGCAGCTCCTCCGGGACTAGCAGGCCCTACGAGCAGTACTTC,CASSSSGTSRPYEQYF
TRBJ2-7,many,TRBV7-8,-,TGTGCCAGCAGCCCCGAACCTCTTGACGGATACGAGCAGTACTTC,CASSPEPLDGYEQYF